A single sample gave rise to the 27 T cell receptor beta chains below, sequenced in a study of cytomegalovirus exposure and HLA in healthy donors. The PCR used 60 Vbeta and 13 Jbeta primers. Measured with immunoSEQ multiplex PCR; TCRdb has only the in-frame clones, and not every one. The table lists more than 110,000 clones, roughly four fifths of them singletons. Sequenced sample: PBMCs. Every receptor here comes from a woman aged 45-59 years in good health and CMV-seropositive.

This clone was found a few times. The chain links TRBV7-8 to TRBJ2-7; D may be TRBD1 (6 bases). V was cut by 1 base and J by 2 bases, with 15 bases left in between. CDR3 length: 16 amino acids. Germline V CDR1 and CDR2: SGHVS, FQNEAQ. This CDR3 reads CASSLDLGDTTYEQYF. DNA of the CDR3: TGTGCCAGCAGCTTAGATTTGGGGGACACCACCTACGAGCAGTACTTC.

This clone has a single count. The genes are TRBV5-1 and TRBJ1-2; 7 bases line up with TRBD1. Germline CDR1 is SGHRS and CDR2 is YFSETQ. V was clipped by 3 bases and J by 2 bases; unmatched bases: 4. The CDR3 covers 14 residues. CDR3 in DNA: TGCGCCAGCAGCTCCTCGACAGGGAACTATGGCTACACCTTC. It encodes CASSSSTGNYGYTF.

V usage is TRBV6-1 and J usage is TRBJ2-5; 7 bases fit TRBD1. With V trimmed by 6 bases and J by 4 bases, 8 bases remained unmatched. Germline-derived CDR1 and CDR2 are MNHNS and SASEGT. This CDR3 spans 14 amino acids. Here the CDR3 reads CASRGTAMGETQYF. In DNA, the CDR3 is TGTGCCAGCAGAGGGACAGCGATGGGAGAGACCCAGTACTTC.

V and J are TRBV7-9 and TRBJ1-1; D perhaps matches TRBD1 (5 bases). This CDR3 comprises 14 residues. The V gene's germline CDR1 is SEHNR and CDR2 FQNEAQ (reference sequence). V gave up 6 bases and J gave up 3 bases, with 14 bases separating them. CDR3 protein: CASSRDGTYTEAFF. Written as DNA, the CDR3 is TGTGCCAGCAGTAGAGATGGGACTTACACTGAAGCTTTCTTT. The full variable domain, in which reference TRBV7-9 and TRBJ1-1 provide the parts outside the CDR3, is DTGVSQNPRHKITKRGQNVTFRCDPISEHNRLYWYRQTLGQGPEFLTYFQNEAQLEKSRLLSDRFSAERPKGSFSTLEIQRTEQGDSAMYLCASSRDGTYTEAFFGQGTRLTVV.

The V gene is TRBV30, the J gene TRBJ2-3; D call uncertain. There are 12 residues in the CDR3. Germline V gene data show CDR1 as GTSNPN and CDR2 as SVGIG (reference sequence). Trimming took 7 bases from V and 6 from J, leaving 14 bases between them. The CDR3 is CALTKAADTQYF. CDR3 DNA: TGTGCCTTGACCAAGGCGGCGGATACGCAGTATTTT.

The chain recombines TRBV5-1 with TRBJ2-1, with 8 bases that match TRBD2. Per germline, CDR1 SGHRS and CDR2 YFSETQ. V was pared by 3 bases and J by 4 bases, with 3 bases of the junction left unmatched. The CDR3 contains 14 residues. As DNA, the CDR3 is TGCGCCAGCAGCTCGGGGGGGCAGTACAATGAGCAGTTCTTC. The encoded protein is CASSSGGQYNEQFF.

This clone was found once. The rearrangement joins TRBV7-3 to TRBJ2-1; tentatively, D is TRBD1 (6 bases). The CDR3 runs 14 residues. The V end was cut by 10 bases, the J end by 4 bases, with 17 bases between. Per germline, CDR1 SGHTA and CDR2 FQGTGA. The CDR3 region is CATAGTHFYNEQFF. CDR3 coding DNA: TGTGCCACCGCCGGGACACACTTTTACAATGAGCAGTTCTTC.

This chain uses TRBV18 with TRBJ1-5; perhaps TRBD1 as D (5 bases). The CDR3 length is 14 residues. Germline V gives CDR1 KGHSH, CDR2 LQKENI. Trimming cost V 2 bases and J 2 bases, with 7 bases left between them. CDR3 amino acids: CASSPTRGNQPQHF. CDR3 nucleotides: TGTGCCAGCTCACCAACCAGGGGCAATCAGCCCCAGCATTTT.

With regard to this clone: This sample also contains other DNA sequences that code for the same CDR3. V usage is TRBV4-3 and J usage is TRBJ2-5; D is unresolved. Trimming shortened V by 0 bases and J by 5 bases, and 7 bases separated the two germline ends. CDR3 size: 13 residues. CDR1 and CDR2 (germline): LGHNA, YSLEER. CDR3 protein: CASSQDLRETQYF. CDR3 DNA sequence: TGCGCCAGCAGCCAAGATTTGAGGGAGACCCAGTACTTC.

This clone was observed a single time. The V and J genes are TRBV7-2 and TRBJ2-3, with a tentative D call TRBD2 (5 bases). Germline lookup yields CDR1 SGHTA and CDR2 FQGNSA. This CDR3 has 15 amino acids. The V and J ends lost 3 bases and 2 bases respectively, with 12 bases between them. CDR3 nucleotide sequence: TGTGCCAGCAGCTTCGGGTCCGGGGACACAGATACGCAGTATTTT. It codes for CASSFGSGDTDTQYF.

V and J are TRBV5-4 and TRBJ2-3; 7 bases are shared with TRBD1. Germline V CDR1 and CDR2: SGHNT, YYREEE (reference sequence). With V trimmed by 1 base and J by 3 bases, 5 bases remained unmatched. The CDR3 spans 15 residues. As DNA, the CDR3 is TGTGCCAGCAGCTTGATAACAGGGGATACAGATACGCAGTATTTT. It is translated as CASSLITGDTDTQYF.

This clone was found once. This chain uses TRBV7-8 with TRBJ1-5, with a possible D match to TRBD1 (6 bases). Germline V CDR1 and CDR2: SGHVS, FQNEAQ. The CDR3 is 14 amino acids. Trimming took off 4 bases at V and 4 bases at J, with 11 bases between the two ends. CDR3 DNA sequence: TGTGCCAGCAGCTGGCAGGGGATAAATCAGCCCCAGCATTTT. The encoded protein is CASSWQGINQPQHF. The full variable domain, in which reference TRBV7-8 and TRBJ1-5 provide the parts outside the CDR3, is GAGVSQSPRYKVAKRGQDVALRCDPISGHVSLFWYQQALGQGPEFLTYFQNEAQLDKSGLPSDRFFAERPEGSVSTLKIQRTQQEDSAVYLCASSWQGINQPQHFGDGTRLSIL.

In its sample, this clone was seen once. J is TRBJ1-2 and V is TRBV4-2; no clear D. Trimming pared 4 bases from V and 0 bases from J, leaving 15 bases between. The CDR3 consists of 16 residues. Germline assignment: CDR1 LGHNA and CDR2 YNFKEQ. The CDR3 spells CASSLTLTQANYGYTF. Here the CDR3 DNA reads TGTGCCAGCAGCCTGACTTTGACCCAAGCTAACTATGGCTACACCTTC.

The DNA of the CDR3 is TGCGCCAGCAGCTTAACTACAGGTGCCGATGGCTACACCTTC. Protein: CASSLTTGADGYTF. The chain recombines TRBV5-1 with TRBJ1-2, with a weak D call TRBD1 (5 bases). Germline V gene lookup returns CDR1 SGHRS and CDR2 YFSETQ. The ends were cut back, 2 bases at V and 6 bases at J, with 14 bases in the middle. The CDR3 consists of 14 residues.

This rearrangement joins TRBV6-1 to TRBJ1-6; the D gene is possibly TRBD1 (6 bases). V lost 6 bases to trimming and J lost 9 bases, with 15 bases between them. The CDR3 consists of 14 residues. The germline V gene encodes CDR1 MNHNS and CDR2 SASEGT. CDR3 sequence reads: CASSNRDNGSPLHF. CDR3 in DNA: TGTGCCAGCAGCAACAGGGATAATGGTTCACCCCTCCACTTT.

The rearrangement joins TRBV11-1 to TRBJ1-1; D gene unclear. Germline loops: CDR1 SGHAT, CDR2 FQDESV (reference sequence). The CDR3 spans 12 residues. The V gene lost 7 bases and the J gene lost 5 bases, with 11 bases spanning the gap. For the CDR3, the DNA is TGTGCCAGCAAGAGAGGAGGGACTGAAGCTTTCTTT. It is translated as CASKRGGTEAFF.

This chain joins TRBV5-4 and TRBJ1-5; D not resolved. Germline CDR1 is SGHNT and CDR2 is YYREEE (reference sequence). V was trimmed by 1 base and J by 0 bases, leaving 11 bases between them. The CDR3 is 16 amino acids. The CDR3 spells CASSLRHSYSNQPQHF. The CDR3 DNA is TGTGCCAGCAGCTTGAGACACTCCTATAGCAATCAGCCCCAGCATTTT.

There are a few counts of this clone. The chain recombines TRBV2 with TRBJ2-4; 7 nucleotides line up with TRBD1. In germline, CDR1 is SNHLY, CDR2 FYNNEI. V lost 10 bases, J lost 1 base, and 10 bases stayed unmatched. This CDR3 is built from 15 residues. The CDR3 protein is CATRDRASAKNIQYF. The CDR3 bases are TGTGCCACCCGAGACAGGGCTAGTGCCAAAAACATTCAGTACTTC. Full variable domain (missing parts from reference TRBV2 and TRBJ2-4): EPEVTQTPSHQVTQMGQEVILRCVPISNHLYFYWYRQILGQKVEFLVSFYNNEISEKSEIFDDQFSVERPDGSNFTLKIRSTKLEDSAMYFCATRDRASAKNIQYFGAGTRLSVL.

The chain employs TRBV5-1 and TRBJ1-2; D possibly corresponds to TRBD1 (5 bases). The CDR3 loop spans 14 amino acids. Germline CDR1 reads SGHRS; CDR2 reads YFSETQ. Trimming left V 2 bases short and J 1 base short, with 9 bases between. The CDR3 here is CASSLGVLNYGYTF. Written as DNA, the CDR3 is TGCGCCAGCAGCTTAGGGGTTCTTAACTATGGCTACACCTTC.

This clone was picked up one time. The chain carries TRBV5-1 and TRBJ1-1; 9 nucleotides agree with TRBD1. The germline CDR1 and CDR2 sequences are SGHRS and YFSETQ. The CDR3 contains 14 residues. V gave up 2 bases and J gave up 6 bases; unmatched junction bases: 5. In nucleotides, the CDR3 is TGCGCCAGCAGCTTTACAGGGGGCAGTGCTGAAGCTTTCTTT. It translates to CASSFTGGSAEAFF.

This sequence joins TRBV9 and TRBJ2-3; 8 bases are shared with TRBD2. Germline assignment: CDR1 SGDLS and CDR2 YYNGEE. V gave up 4 bases and J gave up 4 bases; unmatched junction bases: 14. CDR3 length: 17 residues. The CDR3 coding sequence is TGTGCCAGCAGCCCCCTAAGGGGCGGGGGGTGGCCAGATACGCAGTATTTT. Protein product: CASSPLRGGGWPDTQYF. Full variable domain (missing parts from reference TRBV9 and TRBJ2-3): DSGVTQTPKHLITATGQRVTLRCSPRSGDLSVYWYQQSLDQGLQFLIQYYNGEERAKGNILERFSAQQFPDLHSELNLSSLELGDSALYFCASSPLRGGGWPDTQYFGPGTRLTVL.

This rearrangement joins TRBV7-9 to TRBJ2-1, with 7 nucleotides matching TRBD1. Per the germline V gene, CDR1 is SEHNR and CDR2 is FQNEAQ (reference sequence). CDR3 size: 16 residues. V lost 1 base, J lost 7 bases, and 10 bases stayed unmatched. CDR3 in amino acids: CASSLGPRGTLNEQFF. The CDR3 coding sequence is TGTGCCAGCAGCTTAGGGCCCAGGGGGACCTTGAATGAGCAGTTCTTC.

V gene TRBV27 combines with J gene TRBJ2-1; D is perhaps TRBD1 or TRBD2 (7 bases each). The CDR3 has 14 amino acids. V was pared by 10 bases and J by 0 bases, with 13 bases between. Germline V gene sequence: CDR1 MNHEY, CDR2 SMNVEV (reference sequence). The CDR3 sequence: CATRGGTSYNEQFF. The CDR3 region has the DNA TGTGCCACCAGGGGGGGGACCTCCTACAATGAGCAGTTCTTC.

V gene TRBV7-9 combines with J gene TRBJ2-7; D may be TRBD1 (5 bases). Germline lookup yields CDR1 SEHNR and CDR2 FQNEAQ (reference sequence). The ends were cut back, 5 bases at V and 0 bases at J, with 11 bases in the middle. The CDR3 totals 14 residues. CDR3 residues: CASSLGPISYEQYF. The DNA for the CDR3 is TGTGCCAGCAGCCTGGGGCCAATCTCCTACGAGCAGTACTTC. The entire variable domain, with the rest obtained from reference TRBV7-9 and TRBJ2-7, is as follows: DTGVSQNPRHKITKRGQNVTFRCDPISEHNRLYWYRQTLGQGPEFLTYFQNEAQLEKSRLLSDRFSAERPKGSFSTLEIQRTEQGDSAMYLCASSLGPISYEQYFGPGTRLTVT.

This sequence joins TRBV6-1 and TRBJ2-3; D is unclear. The CDR3 length is 12 residues. V lost 3 bases and J lost 5, with 6 bases in between. Germline CDR1 reads MNHNS; CDR2 reads SASEGT. The DNA of the CDR3 is TGTGCCAGCAGTGAGTACAGAGATACGCAGTATTTT. It is translated as CASSEYRDTQYF.

The chain uses TRBV28 and TRBJ1-1, with TRBD1 matching over 7 bases. With V trimmed by 5 bases and J by 7 bases, 7 bases remained unmatched. Germline-derived CDR1 and CDR2 are MDHEN and SYDVKM. The CDR3 spans 13 residues. CDR3 DNA: TGTGCCAGCAGTACAGGGGATAGTTATGAAGCTTTCTTT. Translated: CASSTGDSYEAFF.

V gene TRBV7-2 combines with J gene TRBJ1-2, with 8 bases matching TRBD1. The CDR3 is 14 amino acids. With 5 bases clipped from V and 5 bases from J, the junction kept 7 bases outside the gene matches. Germline V CDR1 and CDR2: SGHTA, FQGNSA. CDR3 sequence: CASSLRGQGYGYTF. The CDR3 DNA reads TGTGCCAGCAGCCTCAGGGGGCAAGGTTATGGCTACACCTTC.